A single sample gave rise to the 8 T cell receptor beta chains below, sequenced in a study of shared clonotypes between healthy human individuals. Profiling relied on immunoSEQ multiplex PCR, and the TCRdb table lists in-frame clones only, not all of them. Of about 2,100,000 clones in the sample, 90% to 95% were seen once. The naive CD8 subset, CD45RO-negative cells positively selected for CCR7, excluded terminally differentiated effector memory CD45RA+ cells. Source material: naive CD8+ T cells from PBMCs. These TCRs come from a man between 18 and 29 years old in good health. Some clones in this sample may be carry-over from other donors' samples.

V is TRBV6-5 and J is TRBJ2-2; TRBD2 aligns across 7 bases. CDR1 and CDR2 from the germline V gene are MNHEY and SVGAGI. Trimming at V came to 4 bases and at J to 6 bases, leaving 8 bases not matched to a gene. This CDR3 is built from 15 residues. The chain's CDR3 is CASSFGLEGAGELFF. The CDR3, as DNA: TGTGCCAGCAGTTTCGGACTAGAAGGGGCCGGGGAGCTGTTTTTT.

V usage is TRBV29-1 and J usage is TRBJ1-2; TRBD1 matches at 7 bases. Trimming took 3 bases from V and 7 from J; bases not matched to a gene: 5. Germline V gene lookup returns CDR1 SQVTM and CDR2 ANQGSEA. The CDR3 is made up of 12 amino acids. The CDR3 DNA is TGCAGCGTTGAGACAGGGTACGGTGGCTACACCTTC. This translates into CSVETGYGGYTF.

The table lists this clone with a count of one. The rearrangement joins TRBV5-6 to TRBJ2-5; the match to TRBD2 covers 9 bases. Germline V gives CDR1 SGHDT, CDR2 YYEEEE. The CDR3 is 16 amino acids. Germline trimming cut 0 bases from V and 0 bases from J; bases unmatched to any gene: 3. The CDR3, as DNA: TGTGCCAGCAGCTTGGGGGTAGCGGGAGACCAAGAGACCCAGTACTTC. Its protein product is CASSLGVAGDQETQYF. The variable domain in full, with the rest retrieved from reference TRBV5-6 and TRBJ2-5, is DAGVTQSPTHLIKTRGQQVTLRCSPKSGHDTVSWYQQALGQGPQFIFQYYEEEERQRGNFPDRFSGHQFPNYSSELNVNALLLGDSALYLCASSLGVAGDQETQYFGPGTRLLVL.

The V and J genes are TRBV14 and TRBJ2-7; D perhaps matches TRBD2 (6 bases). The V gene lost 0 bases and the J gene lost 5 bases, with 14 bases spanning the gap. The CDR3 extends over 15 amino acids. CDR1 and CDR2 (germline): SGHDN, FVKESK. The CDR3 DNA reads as TGTGCCAGCAGCCAAGATCTGGGGAGGACCCACGAGCAGTACTTC. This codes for CASSQDLGRTHEQYF.

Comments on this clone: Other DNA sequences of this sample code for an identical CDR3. CDR3 residues: CASSLTGTGGNEQFF. Here the CDR3 DNA reads TGTGCCAGCAGCTTAACAGGGACAGGGGGGAATGAGCAGTTCTTC. The chain is built from TRBV7-3 and TRBJ2-1, with TRBD1 matching 11 bases. The CDR3 runs to 15 residues. Germline CDR1 SGHTA, CDR2 FQGTGA. V shed 0 bases, J shed 7 bases, and the junction held 2 bases outside the gene matches.

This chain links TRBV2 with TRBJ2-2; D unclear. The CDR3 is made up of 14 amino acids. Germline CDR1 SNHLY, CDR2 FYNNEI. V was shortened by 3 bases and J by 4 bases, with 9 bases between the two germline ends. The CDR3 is CASSDGSRTGELFF. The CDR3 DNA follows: TGTGCCAGCAGTGATGGTAGTCGCACCGGGGAGCTGTTTTTT. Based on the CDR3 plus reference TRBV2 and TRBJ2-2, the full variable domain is EPEVTQTPSHQVTQMGQEVILRCVPISNHLYFYWYRQILGQKVEFLVSFYNNEISEKSEIFDDQFSVERPDGSNFTLKIRSTKLEDSAMYFCASSDGSRTGELFFGEGSRLTVL.

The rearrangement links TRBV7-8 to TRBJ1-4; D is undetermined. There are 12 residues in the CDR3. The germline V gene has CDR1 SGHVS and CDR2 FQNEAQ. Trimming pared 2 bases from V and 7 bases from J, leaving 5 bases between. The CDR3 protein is CASSLLGEKLFF. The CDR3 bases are TGTGCCAGCAGCTTATTAGGTGAAAAACTGTTTTTT.

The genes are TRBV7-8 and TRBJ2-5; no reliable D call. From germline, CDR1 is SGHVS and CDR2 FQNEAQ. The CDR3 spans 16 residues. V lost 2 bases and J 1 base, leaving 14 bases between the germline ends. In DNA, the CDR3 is TGTGCCAGCAGCTTACGTTTAGAATTGTTCCAAGAGACCCAGTACTTC. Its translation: CASSLRLELFQETQYF.